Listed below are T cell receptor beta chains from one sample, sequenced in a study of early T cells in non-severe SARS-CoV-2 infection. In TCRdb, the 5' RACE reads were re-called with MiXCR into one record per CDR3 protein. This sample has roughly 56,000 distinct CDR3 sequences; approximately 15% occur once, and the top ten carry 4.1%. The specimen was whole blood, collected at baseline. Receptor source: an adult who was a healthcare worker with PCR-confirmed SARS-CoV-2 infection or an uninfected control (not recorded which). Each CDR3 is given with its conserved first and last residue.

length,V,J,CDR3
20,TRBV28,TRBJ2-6,CASSLPRDSPRSSGANVLTF
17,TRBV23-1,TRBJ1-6,CASSPPGRPAYNSPLHF
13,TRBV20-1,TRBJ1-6,CSARGQGDSPLHF
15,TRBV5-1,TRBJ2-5,CASSLVRGLQETQYF
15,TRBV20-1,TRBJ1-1,CSVIRPQGADTEAFF
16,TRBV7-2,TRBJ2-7,CASSLVGAGGYYEQYF
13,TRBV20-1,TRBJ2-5,CSAPSLAQETQYF
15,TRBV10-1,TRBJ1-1,CAKGRGPGSNTEAFF
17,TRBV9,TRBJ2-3,CASSRRTSGGLTDTQYF
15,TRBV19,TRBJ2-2,CATSSAGQVTGELFF
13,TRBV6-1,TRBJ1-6,CASSADRGSPLHF